The 27 T cell receptor beta chains below were found in one sample sequenced in a study of T cell responses to AZD1222 COVID-19 vaccine. Sequencing was performed with immunoSEQ multiplex PCR; in TCRdb, only in-frame clones are kept and a portion is missing. The data show some 70,000 clones, about four fifths seen once. The specimen comprised peripheral blood, sampled 28 days after the second AZD1222 dose. Every receptor here comes from an adult who received the AZD1222 COVID-19 vaccine.

The chain is built from TRBV7-9 and TRBJ1-6; no clear D gene. CDR1 and CDR2 (germline): SEHNR, FQNEAQ (reference sequence). This CDR3 is built from 12 residues. The V and J ends lost 8 bases and 7 bases respectively, with 9 bases between them. CDR3: CASGRLNSPLHF. DNA for the CDR3: TGTGCCAGCGGACGCCTGAATTCACCCCTCCACTTT.

J is TRBJ1-4 and V is TRBV7-8; D possibly corresponds to TRBD1 (5 bases). The ends were cut back, 0 bases at V and 7 bases at J, with 9 bases in the middle. The CDR3 extends over 14 amino acids. Germline lookup yields CDR1 SGHVS and CDR2 FQNEAQ. The CDR3, as DNA: TGTGCCAGCAGCTTAGCGGGGGGTGGTGAAAAACTGTTTTTT. This gives the protein CASSLAGGGEKLFF.

The V call is TRBV7-9, the J call TRBJ1-1; tentatively, D is TRBD1 (6 bases). The CDR3 sequence is 14 residues long. Per germline, CDR1 SEHNR and CDR2 FQNEAQ (reference sequence). V was pared by 0 bases and J by 1 base, with 6 bases between. Here the CDR3 DNA reads TGTGCCAGCAGCTTAGCGGGACAGAACACTGAAGCTTTCTTT. Translating it yields CASSLAGQNTEAFF.

The chain carries TRBV10-3 and TRBJ2-7; D not resolved. Deletions cut 4 bases from V and 0 bases from J, with 13 bases between. Germline CDR1 is ENHRY and CDR2 is SYGVKD. The CDR3 runs to 15 residues. CDR3 protein: CAISGGQESSYEQYF. The CDR3, as DNA: TGTGCCATCAGTGGTGGGCAGGAGAGCTCCTACGAGCAGTACTTC.

CDR3 nucleotides: TGTGCCAGCTCACCAGGGGGAGTTCAGCCCCAGCATTTT. Its protein is CASSPGGVQPQHF. This chain joins TRBV18 and TRBJ1-5; tentative D call: TRBD1 (5 bases). The CDR3 consists of 13 residues. The V end was cut by 2 bases, the J end by 6 bases, with 8 bases between. Looked up from germline, CDR1 is KGHSH and CDR2 is LQKENI.

The rearrangement uses TRBV7-8 and TRBJ2-2; D is possibly TRBD1 (6 bases). The V and J ends lost 6 bases and 8 bases respectively, with 19 bases between them. CDR1 is SGHVS, CDR2 FQNEAQ, per germline. The CDR3 sequence is 15 residues long. The chain's CDR3 is CASSSGAYTGGELFF. CDR3 nucleotides: TGTGCCAGCAGTTCCGGGGCGTACACAGGGGGGGAGCTGTTTTTT.

This clone showed up just a few times. The chain couples TRBV11-2 to TRBJ2-2; no clear D gene. Trimming took off 4 bases at V and 0 bases at J, with 12 bases between the two ends. In germline, CDR1 is SGHAT, CDR2 FQNNGV. This CDR3 region has 16 residues. CDR3 residues: CASSSFGFSNTGELFF. The CDR3 region has the DNA TGTGCCAGCAGCTCTTTTGGTTTTTCGAACACCGGGGAGCTGTTTTTT.

This chain uses TRBV10-3 with TRBJ1-1; no firm D call. The CDR3 totals 13 residues. V was cut by 4 bases and J by 1 base, with 7 bases left in between. The germline CDR1 and CDR2 sequences are ENHRY and SYGVKD. In DNA form, the CDR3 reads TGTGCCATCAGTGGACCAGCGAACACTGAAGCTTTCTTT. Its translation is CAISGPANTEAFF.

This clone showed up just once. This rearrangement joins TRBV21-1 to TRBJ1-1; TRBD1 is the table's D call, not checked against the DNA. TRBV21-1 counts as a pseudogene. The CDR3 extends over 14 amino acids. Written as DNA, the CDR3 is TGTGCCAGCAGCAAAGTTTTACAGGGCTCTGAAGCTTTCTTT. This codes for CASSKVLQGSEAFF.

This chain links TRBV4-1 with TRBJ1-6, with 10 bases aligning to TRBD1. V was pared by 0 bases and J by 2 bases, with 4 bases of the junction left unmatched. CDR3 length equals 18 residues. Germline assignment: CDR1 MGHRA and CDR2 YSYEKL. CDR3 protein: CASSQEGQGLTYNSPLHF. In DNA form, the CDR3 reads TGCGCCAGCAGCCAAGAGGGACAGGGGTTGACCTATAATTCACCCCTCCACTTT.

This clone has a handful of counts. The rearrangement uses TRBV3-1 (or the pseudogene TRBV3-2) and TRBJ2-1; 8 positions agree with TRBD2. The V gene's germline CDR1 is LGHDT and CDR2 YNNKEL (reference sequence). V was pared by 1 base and J by 7 bases, with 9 bases of the junction left unmatched. This CDR3 has 16 residues. This CDR3 is CASSQGGGGYKNEQFF. Here the CDR3 DNA reads TGTGCCAGCAGCCAAGGTGGCGGGGGGTACAAAAATGAGCAGTTCTTC.

V gene TRBV7-9 combines with J gene TRBJ1-1, with no clear D. Between the trimmed V and J ends, which lost 5 bases and 4 bases, there was a span of 14 bases. The CDR3 consists of 14 residues. Per germline, CDR1 SEHNR and CDR2 FQNEAQ (reference sequence). The DNA of the CDR3 is TGTGCCAGCAGCCGGGGTCAAGCGGGCACTGAAGCTTTCTTT. This codes for CASSRGQAGTEAFF.

V gene TRBV7-2 combines with J gene TRBJ2-7; 9 bases line up with TRBD2. Germline V gene lookup returns CDR1 SGHTA and CDR2 FQGNSA. The CDR3 extends over 15 amino acids. V lost 5 bases to trimming and J lost 2 bases; unmatched junction nucleotides: 7. CDR3 in DNA: TGTGCCAGCAGCAGGAGTAGCGGGGGACCCTACGAGCAGTACTTC. Its translation: CASSRSSGGPYEQYF.

The rearrangement joins TRBV6-4 to TRBJ1-6; no clear D. V was shortened by 3 bases and J by 7 bases, with 10 bases between the two germline ends. The CDR3 has 14 amino acids. CDR1 is MRHNA, CDR2 SNTAGT, per germline. This CDR3 reads CASSEFRLNSPLHF. The DNA for the CDR3 is TGTGCCAGCAGTGAATTTCGTCTAAATTCACCCCTCCACTTT.

The chain joins TRBV5-5 to TRBJ1-3; 9 nucleotides agree with TRBD1. Germline-derived CDR1 and CDR2 are SGHKS and YYEKEE (reference sequence). V was pared by 0 bases and J by 3 bases, with 7 bases of the junction left unmatched. The CDR3 has 17 residues. The CDR3 DNA reads TGTGCCAGCAGCTTGGGCCCGGGACAGGGATATGGAAACACCATATATTTT. The encoded protein is CASSLGPGQGYGNTIYF. Combining the CDR3 with reference TRBV5-5 and TRBJ1-3 gives the whole variable domain DAGVTQSPTHLIKTRGQQVTLRCSPISGHKSVSWYQQVLGQGPQFIFQYYEKEERGRGNFPDRFSARQFPNYSSELNVNALLLGDSALYLCASSLGPGQGYGNTIYFGEGSWLTVV.

This clone was seen more than once but under ten times. V is TRBV30 and J is TRBJ2-6; 7 positions agree with TRBD1. The CDR3 extends over 18 amino acids. The V gene's germline CDR1 is GTSNPN and CDR2 SVGIG (reference sequence). J gave up 2 bases and V 1 base, and 11 bases lay outside the gene matches. CDR3 DNA: TGTGCCTGGAGTGGTTTCTACCGGACAGGACCTGGGGCCAACGTCCTGACTTTC. It encodes CAWSGFYRTGPGANVLTF.

CDR3 coding DNA: TGCGCCAGCAGCCGATTAATGGCAGGGCGGGATGAAAAACTGTTTTTT. It translates to CASSRLMAGRDEKLFF. The chain is built from TRBV4-3 and TRBJ1-4; possibly TRBD1 for D (5 bases). V was clipped by 4 bases and J by 6 bases, with 18 bases between them. This CDR3 has 16 residues. In germline, CDR1 is LGHNA, CDR2 YSLEER.

The gene calls are TRBV12-5 and TRBJ2-7, with D tentatively TRBD2 (5 bases). The CDR3 spans 14 residues. Germline-derived CDR1 and CDR2 are LGHNT and FRNRAP. The V gene lost 3 bases and the J gene lost 3 bases, with 12 bases spanning the gap. The CDR3 coding sequence is TGTGCTAGTGGTTTCTGGGGAGCTAGCTACGAGCAGTACTTC. This gives the protein CASGFWGASYEQYF. The full variable domain, completed using reference TRBV12-5 and TRBJ2-7, is DARVTQTPRHKVTEMGQEVTMRCQPILGHNTVFWYRQTMMQGLELLAYFRNRAPLDDSGMPKDRFSAEMPDATLATLKIQPSEPRDSAVYFCASGFWGASYEQYFGPGTRLTVT.

The chain recombines TRBV7-6 with TRBJ1-5; 9 bases agree with TRBD1. Germline values: CDR1 SGHVS, CDR2 FNYEAQ. The CDR3 has 16 residues. Trimming cost V 0 bases and J 2 bases; bases outside gene matches: 2. CDR3 protein: CASSLARTGGNQPQHF. In DNA form, the CDR3 reads TGTGCCAGCAGCTTAGCTCGGACAGGGGGCAATCAGCCCCAGCATTTT.

In its sample, this clone was seen a few times. This chain joins TRBV11-2 and TRBJ2-5; 9 nucleotides line up with TRBD2. The CDR3 length is 18 residues. J was trimmed by 1 base and V by 3 bases; bases with no gene match: 12. Germline V lookup: CDR1 SGHAT, CDR2 FQNNGV. This CDR3 reads CASSLAWGAGGGQETQYF. CDR3 sequence (DNA): TGTGCCAGCAGCTTGGCTTGGGGAGCGGGGGGCGGCCAAGAGACCCAGTACTTC.

This clone was counted a single time. The rearrangement joins TRBV5-1 to TRBJ1-4; 10 positions agree with TRBD1. The CDR3 has 14 residues. Germline assignment: CDR1 SGHRS and CDR2 YFSETQ. The junction had 5 bases not matched to a gene; V was cut back by 4 bases and J by 8 bases. The CDR3 DNA reads as TGCGCCAGCAGCGCCGACAGGGGGCAAGAAAAACTGTTTTTT. Amino acids: CASSADRGQEKLFF.

The chain has TRBV19 and TRBJ1-2; D gene uncertain. The germline V gene has CDR1 LNHDA and CDR2 SQIVND (reference sequence). Trimming left V 7 bases short and J 6 bases short, with 24 bases between. The CDR3 runs to 16 residues. The CDR3 region has the DNA TGTGCCAGTACCCTCCTGTCCCGGGATAAGCTAAATGGCTACACCTTC. It yields the protein CASTLLSRDKLNGYTF.

This clone appeared a single time. This rearrangement joins TRBV4-2 to TRBJ2-2; TRBD2 matches at 8 bases. The ends lost 0 bases at V and 7 bases at J; junction bases unmatched: 4. CDR3 length equals 15 residues. Germline lookup yields CDR1 LGHNA and CDR2 YNFKEQ. CDR3 bases: TGTGCCAGCAGCCAAGAACGGGGGGGCGTCGGGGAGCTGTTTTTT. Protein: CASSQERGGVGELFF.

The chain joins TRBV28 to TRBJ1-4, with unresolved D. CDR3 length: 14 residues. V was shortened by 3 bases and J by 10 bases, with 15 bases between the two germline ends. The V gene's germline CDR1 is MDHEN and CDR2 SYDVKM. DNA of the CDR3: TGTGCCAGCAGTTTTGAGGTCCGGGGAGGAAAACTGTTTTTT. The encoded protein is CASSFEVRGGKLFF.

The chain has TRBV9 and TRBJ2-5, with TRBD2 as a possible D gene (6 bases). V was clipped by 2 bases and J by 2 bases, with 13 bases between them. This CDR3 is 15 amino acids long. From germline, CDR1 is SGDLS and CDR2 YYNGEE. The CDR3 here is CASSVTGTVQETQYF. The CDR3 coding sequence is TGTGCCAGCAGCGTCACCGGGACTGTACAAGAGACCCAGTACTTC.

This clone was observed a single time. V gene TRBV4-1 combines with J gene TRBJ1-6; D is ambiguous. Germline V CDR1 and CDR2: MGHRA, YSYEKL. The CDR3 is made up of 15 amino acids. The V and J ends lost 3 bases and 8 bases respectively, with 14 bases between them. The CDR3 here is CASSQAGIWDSPLHF. The CDR3 DNA reads as TGCGCCAGCAGCCAGGCGGGGATTTGGGATTCACCCCTCCACTTT.

J is TRBJ1-2 and V is TRBV18, with D perhaps TRBD1 (6 bases). Germline V lookup: CDR1 KGHSH, CDR2 LQKENI. The CDR3 covers 13 residues. Trimming stripped 3 bases from V and 4 bases from J, with 9 bases between. CDR3 coding DNA: TGTGCCAGCTCACCCGGGACAAGCTATGGCTACACCTTC. Protein product: CASSPGTSYGYTF. The full variable domain, its missing parts supplied by reference TRBV18 and TRBJ1-2, is NAGVMQNPRHLVRRRGQEARLRCSPMKGHSHVYWYRQLPEEGLKFMVYLQKENIIDESGMPKERFSAEFPKEGPSILRIQQVVRGDSAAYFCASSPGTSYGYTFGSGTRLTVV.